Detailed here is one TCR beta chain. This CDR3 has 13 residues. CDR1 SGHVS and CDR2 FNYEAQ come from the germline V gene. The data were obtained in a study of tumor-infiltrating lymphocytes in oesophageal squamous cell carcinoma. TCRdb itself ran the PCR reads through MiXCR, one entry per CDR3 protein. This table holds just over 15,000 distinct CDR3 sequences, about 50% found once. This chain connects TRBV7-6 to TRBJ2-3; no clear D gene. The end of the DNA fits TRBJ2-1 better, so the J call may be wrong. The receptor comes from a male donor with esophageal squamous cell carcinoma. The sequencing input was esophageal tumor tissue. The CDR3, as DNA: TGTGCCAGCAGCTTACCGGCCGGCGATGAGCAGTTCTTC. Amino acids: CASSLPAGDEQFF.